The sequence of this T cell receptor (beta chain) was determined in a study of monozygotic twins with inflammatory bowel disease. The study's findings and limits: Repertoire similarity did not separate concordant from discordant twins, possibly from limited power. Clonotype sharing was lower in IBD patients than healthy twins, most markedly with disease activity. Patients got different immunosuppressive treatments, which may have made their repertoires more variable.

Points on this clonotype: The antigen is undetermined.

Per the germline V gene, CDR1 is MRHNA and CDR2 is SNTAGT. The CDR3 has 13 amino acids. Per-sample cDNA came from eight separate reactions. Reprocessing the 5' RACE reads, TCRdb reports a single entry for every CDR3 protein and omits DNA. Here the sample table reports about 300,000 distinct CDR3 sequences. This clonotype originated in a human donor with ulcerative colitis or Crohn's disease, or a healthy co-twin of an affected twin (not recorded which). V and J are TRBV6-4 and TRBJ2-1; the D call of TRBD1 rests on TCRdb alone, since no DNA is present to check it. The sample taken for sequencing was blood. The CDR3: CASSAQSYNEQFF.